The 10 T cell receptor beta chains below were found in one sample sequenced in a study of blood T cell repertoires in COVID-19. Clones were read by immunoSEQ multiplex PCR, and TCRdb kept only the in-frame ones, dropping some. The repertoire holds about 200,000 clones, with 80% to 90% as singletons. Sequences were obtained from peripheral blood. Receptor source: a woman in her 70s with acute or convalescent COVID-19.

This clone was recorded once. The chain is built from TRBV10-3 and TRBJ2-1; 7 nucleotides line up with TRBD1. This CDR3 comprises 17 residues. Germline trimming cut 2 bases from V and 4 bases from J; bases unmatched to any gene: 11. CDR1 ENHRY and CDR2 SYGVKD come from the germline V gene. CDR3 loop: CAISEPLSGTAYNEQFF. CDR3 bases: TGTGCCATCAGTGAGCCTTTGTCAGGGACAGCATACAATGAGCAGTTCTTC.

The chain employs TRBV6-4 and TRBJ1-2; TRBD1 is a possible D gene (5 bases). The CDR3 totals 12 residues. Germline V gene lookup returns CDR1 MRHNA and CDR2 SNTAGT. V was clipped by 2 bases and J by 4 bases, with 5 bases between them. The CDR3 nucleotides read TGTGCCAGCAGTGACGGGGCCTATGGCTACACCTTC. It specifies CASSDGAYGYTF.

The CDR3 spells CASSRGTGTSYNEQFF. For the CDR3, the DNA is TGTGCCAGTAGTAGAGGGACAGGAACCTCCTACAATGAGCAGTTCTTC. This chain joins TRBV19 and TRBJ2-1, with 8 positions matching TRBD1. The J segment lost 0 bases and the V segment lost 4 bases, leaving 5 bases of the junction unmatched. This CDR3 contains 16 residues. Germline loops: CDR1 LNHDA, CDR2 SQIVND (reference sequence).

The V and J genes are TRBV4-1 and TRBJ2-3; 12 bases match TRBD2. The trim removed 4 bases at V and 2 bases at J, leaving 4 bases unmatched. The CDR3 contains 16 residues. Per the germline V gene, CDR1 is MGHRA and CDR2 is YSYEKL. Here the CDR3 DNA reads TGCGCCAGCAGCCTCCGGACTAGCGGGGTCACAGATACGCAGTATTTT. Its translation is CASSLRTSGVTDTQYF.

CDR3 DNA sequence: TGTGCCAGCAGTTCACAAAGGGGTGCAACTAATGAAAAACTGTTTTTT. Translation: CASSSQRGATNEKLFF. The V and J genes are TRBV7-9 and TRBJ1-4; D possibly corresponds to TRBD1 (5 bases). This CDR3 spans 16 amino acids. Trimming cost V 6 bases and J 0 bases, with 14 bases left between them. Per germline, CDR1 SEHNR and CDR2 FQNEAQ (reference sequence).

The CDR3 region is CASSPAGADTQYF. Here the CDR3 DNA reads TGTGCCAGCTCACCAGCGGGGGCAGATACGCAGTATTTT. This chain connects TRBV18 to TRBJ2-3; 7 bases fit TRBD2. Germline CDR1 reads KGHSH; CDR2 reads LQKENI. J lost 4 bases, V lost 2 bases, and 0 bases had no gene match. CDR3 size: 13 residues.

The rearrangement joins TRBV28 to TRBJ1-2; D may be TRBD1 (5 bases). The V end lost 5 bases, the J end lost 8 bases, and 15 bases lay between the germline ends. In germline, CDR1 is MDHEN, CDR2 SYDVKM. CDR3 length: 13 residues. As DNA, the CDR3 is TGTGCCAGCAGTCCAAGGGGTTATAAGGGCTACACCTTC. Its protein is CASSPRGYKGYTF.

This clone came up once. The V call is TRBV11-2, the J call TRBJ1-6; D gene uncertain. There are 14 residues in the CDR3. The germline CDR1 and CDR2 sequences are SGHAT and FQNNGV. Deletions cut 4 bases from V and 5 bases from J, with 9 bases between. The CDR3 loop is CASSSYAHNSPLHF. The CDR3 coding sequence is TGTGCCAGCAGCTCCTACGCGCATAATTCACCCCTCCACTTT. The whole variable domain, remainder taken from reference TRBV11-2 and TRBJ1-6, is EAGVAQSPRYKIIEKRQSVAFWCNPISGHATLYWYQQILGQGPKLLIQFQNNGVVDDSQLPKDRFSAERLKGVDSTLKIQPAKLEDSAVYLCASSSYAHNSPLHFGNGTRLTVT.

The chain is built from TRBV6-5 and TRBJ1-1, with a weak D call TRBD1 (5 bases). V was trimmed by 5 bases and J by 6 bases, leaving 16 bases between them. The CDR3 consists of 14 residues. CDR1 and CDR2 from the germline V gene are MNHEY and SVGAGI. CDR3 bases: TGTGCCAGCAGTAAACGATCGGGGGACGCTGAAGCTTTCTTT. Encoded protein: CASSKRSGDAEAFF.

The V gene is TRBV5-1, the J gene TRBJ1-6; D unclear. Germline CDR1 reads SGHRS; CDR2 reads YFSETQ. The CDR3 sequence is 14 residues long. Deletions cut 1 base from V and 10 bases from J, with 12 bases between. CDR3 residues: CASSLNSGLSPLHF. For the CDR3, the DNA is TGCGCCAGCAGCTTGAACTCAGGTTTATCACCCCTCCACTTT.